The T cell receptor beta chain described here comes from a study of blood T cell repertoires in COVID-19. About the study: Acute and convalescent COVID-19 samples came from the United States, Italy and Spain. The cDNA or gDNA used as material had been derived from T cells, B-cell-depleted T cells, or PBMCs.

With 3 bases removed from V and 4 bases from J, the gap between germline ends came to 11 bases. The CDR3 loop spans 14 amino acids. Germline CDR1 and CDR2: SGHTS and YDEGEE. Original analysis: The authors estimated nucleated cell counts from reference gene primer amplification. The table came from immunoSEQ multiplex PCR; TCRdb's copy has only in-frame clones and leaves some out. V and J calls plus clone size are reproduced from that table; the DNA served to infer D and trimming. The sample yields almost 250,000 clones, roughly 82% seen once. The Seattle patients, enrolled during active infection, were followed longitudinally.

The sample was peripheral blood. This chain uses TRBV5-8 with TRBJ1-5, with D maybe TRBD1 (5 bases). This clonotype was sampled from a woman of 80 years or more with COVID-19, enrolled during active disease. The CDR3: CASSWGSSNQPQHF. For the CDR3, the DNA is TGTGCCAGCAGCTGGGGCAGCAGTAATCAGCCCCAGCATTTT.